These 24 T cell receptor beta chains originate from one sample sequenced in a study of shared clonotypes between healthy human individuals. CD45RO-negative CD8 cells positively selected for CCR7 made up the naive population, which excluded terminally differentiated effector memory CD45RA+ cells. Produced via immunoSEQ multiplex PCR; TCRdb's table is partial and in-frame only. The sample carries about 2.1 million clones, around 93% recorded once. Specimen: naive CD8+ T cells from PBMCs. The source is a man younger than 30 in good health. Some clones in this sample may be carry-over from other donors' samples.

The V call is TRBV10-3, the J call TRBJ2-3; 7 nucleotides agree with TRBD1. The junction had 12 bases not matched to a gene; V was cut back by 10 bases and J by 2 bases. Germline-derived CDR1 and CDR2 are ENHRY and SYGVKD. The CDR3 loop spans 15 amino acids. CDR3 sequence reads: CATLDRDRNTDTQYF. CDR3 DNA: TGTGCCACACTTGACCGGGACAGAAACACAGATACGCAGTATTTT.

This sequence joins TRBV6-5 and TRBJ1-5; 7 nucleotides align to TRBD1. V was clipped by 4 bases and J by 7 bases; unmatched bases: 7. The CDR3 sequence is 14 residues long. CDR1 MNHEY and CDR2 SVGAGI come from the germline V gene. The CDR3, as DNA: TGTGCCAGCAGTTTGACAGGGCCTCCACAGCCCCAGCATTTT. Amino acids: CASSLTGPPQPQHF.

The chain carries TRBV9 and TRBJ1-1; 8 nucleotides match TRBD1. Per germline, CDR1 SGDLS and CDR2 YYNGEE. There are 14 residues in the CDR3. J was trimmed by 4 bases and V by 5 bases; bases with no gene match: 7. CDR3 amino acids: CASRPRGRGTEAFF. For the CDR3, the DNA is TGTGCCAGCAGACCCAGGGGGCGAGGCACTGAAGCTTTCTTT.

This rearrangement joins TRBV7-9 to TRBJ1-2; no clear D gene. Germline CDR1 and CDR2: SEHNR and FQNEAQ (reference sequence). The CDR3 has 14 amino acids. The ends were cut back, 0 bases at V and 6 bases at J, with 11 bases in the middle. For the CDR3, the DNA is TGTGCCAGCAGCTTAGCCATACCTTCCGATGGCTACACCTTC. Encoded protein: CASSLAIPSDGYTF.

This chain connects TRBV11-2 to TRBJ2-7; 9 nucleotides line up with TRBD1. The CDR3 extends over 13 amino acids. The germline V gene encodes CDR1 SGHAT and CDR2 FQNNGV. V lost 5 bases, J lost 5 bases, and 4 bases stayed unmatched. The DNA of the CDR3 is TGTGCCAGCAGCACCGACAGGGGGAACGAGCAGTACTTC. Translation: CASSTDRGNEQYF.

This clone was recorded once. The same CDR3 also results from other DNA sequences found in this sample. This sequence joins TRBV7-8 and TRBJ2-2; no clear D gene. V was shortened by 3 bases and J by 6 bases, with 2 bases between the two germline ends. The CDR3 length is 11 residues. From germline, CDR1 is SGHVS and CDR2 FQNEAQ. This CDR3 reads CASSLSGELFF. For the CDR3, the DNA is TGTGCCAGCAGCTTGTCCGGGGAGCTGTTTTTT.

J is TRBJ2-7 and V is TRBV7-9; D might be TRBD2 (6 bases). The CDR3 contains 12 residues. Trimming stripped 5 bases from V and 6 bases from J, with 11 bases between. Germline V gene sequence: CDR1 SEHNR, CDR2 FQNEAQ (reference sequence). The DNA for the CDR3 is TGTGCCAGCAGCCGCGGGGCGGGCGAGCAGTACTTC. Encoded protein: CASSRGAGEQYF.

As regards this clone: Other nucleotide sequences from this sample produce the same CDR3. The chain uses TRBV9 and TRBJ2-1, with TRBD1 matching 10 bases. Germline CDR1 reads SGDLS; CDR2 reads YYNGEE. The CDR3 consists of 15 residues. The V segment lost 4 bases and the J segment 7 bases; nucleotides outside the gene matches: 8. CDR3 protein: CASSSTGTGANEQFF. For the CDR3, the DNA is TGTGCCAGCAGCAGTACCGGGACAGGGGCGAATGAGCAGTTCTTC.

The rearrangement joins TRBV7-3 to TRBJ2-7; D may be TRBD2 (5 bases). V was shortened by 3 bases and J by 4 bases, with 19 bases between the two germline ends. This CDR3 contains 16 residues. The germline gives CDR1 SGHTA, CDR2 FQGTGA. Here the CDR3 DNA reads TGTGCCAGCAGCTTCAAGGACGGGAAAATAAGATACGAGCAGTACTTC. This sequence encodes CASSFKDGKIRYEQYF.

V is TRBV27 and J is TRBJ1-5, with 7 bases that match TRBD1. CDR1 is MNHEY, CDR2 SMNVEV, per germline (reference sequence). The CDR3 contains 14 residues. J was trimmed by 7 bases and V by 3 bases; bases with no gene match: 6. CDR3 protein: CASSLHRGGQPQHF. CDR3 coding DNA: TGTGCCAGCAGTTTGCACAGGGGTGGACAGCCCCAGCATTTT.

The rearrangement links TRBV25-1 to TRBJ1-1; no clear D gene. Deletions cut 5 bases from V and 7 bases from J, with 8 bases between. CDR3 length: 11 amino acids. The germline gives CDR1 MGHDK, CDR2 SYGVNS. CDR3: CASSRALEAFF. In DNA form, the CDR3 reads TGTGCCAGCAGTCGGGCCCTTGAAGCTTTCTTT.

Remarks on this clone: This may be a read error, as it is one base from a much larger clone. V gene TRBV13 combines with J gene TRBJ1-1; no clear D gene. V was cut by 0 bases and J by 6 bases, with 5 bases left in between. The V gene's germline CDR1 is PRHDT and CDR2 FYEKMQ (reference sequence). The CDR3 loop spans 12 amino acids. The CDR3 loop reads CASSLGGSEAFF. CDR3 nucleotide sequence: TGTGCCAGCAGCTTAGGGGGCTCTGAAGCTTTCTTT.

V gene TRBV10-3 combines with J gene TRBJ2-7, with 7 bases aligning to TRBD1. The V segment lost 9 bases and the J segment 2 bases; nucleotides outside the gene matches: 10. Germline loops: CDR1 ENHRY, CDR2 SYGVKD. This CDR3 has 14 amino acids. The CDR3 sequence is CAITDRDRAYEQYF. The CDR3 coding sequence is TGTGCCATTACGGACCGGGACAGAGCCTACGAGCAGTACTTC.

The rearrangement joins TRBV27 to TRBJ2-1; TRBD2 matches at 8 bases. The V and J ends lost 7 bases and 2 bases, in that order; junction bases with no gene match: 7. The CDR3 runs 15 residues. Germline values: CDR1 MNHEY, CDR2 SMNVEV (reference sequence). In DNA, the CDR3 is TGTGCCAGCAACGAAGCGGGAGCAGCCTACAATGAGCAGTTCTTC. Amino acid sequence: CASNEAGAAYNEQFF.

This chain uses TRBV27 with TRBJ2-7, with a weak D call TRBD1 (7 bases). The germline V gene has CDR1 MNHEY and CDR2 SMNVEV (reference sequence). This CDR3 contains 16 residues. V lost 4 bases, J lost 3 bases, and 19 bases lay in between. CDR3 region: CASSWASAGGFYEQYF. The CDR3 DNA reads TGTGCCAGCAGTTGGGCTTCGGCAGGGGGGTTCTACGAGCAGTACTTC.

This clone was seen a single time. The genes are TRBV7-8 and TRBJ2-7, with a tentative D call TRBD2 (5 bases). Per the germline V gene, CDR1 is SGHVS and CDR2 is FQNEAQ. The CDR3 spans 13 residues. With 6 bases removed from V and 0 bases from J, the gap between germline ends came to 9 bases. CDR3 nucleotides: TGTGCCAGCAGATCTGGAGGCTCCTACGAGCAGTACTTC. As protein: CASRSGGSYEQYF.

This sequence joins TRBV28 and TRBJ2-1; 10 positions match TRBD2. The germline gives CDR1 MDHEN, CDR2 SYDVKM. V was pared by 6 bases and J by 9 bases, with 11 bases of the junction left unmatched. The CDR3 is 15 amino acids. CDR3: CASSSGVAGGGEQFF. The CDR3 nucleotides read TGTGCCAGCAGCAGTGGGGTAGCGGGAGGAGGTGAGCAGTTCTTC.

This chain connects TRBV4-2 to TRBJ2-7, with D perhaps TRBD2 (6 bases). Trimming took off 7 bases at V and 0 bases at J, with 16 bases between the two ends. Germline CDR1 and CDR2: LGHNA and YNFKEQ. The CDR3 covers 15 residues. CDR3 residues: CASNEGVGGSYEQYF. The CDR3 nucleotides read TGTGCCAGCAACGAGGGAGTGGGGGGCTCCTACGAGCAGTACTTC.

The gene calls are TRBV5-3 and TRBJ2-3, with 7 nucleotides matching TRBD2. TRBV5-3 is recorded as an ORF, its role being uncertain. Trimming cost V 3 bases and J 2 bases; bases outside gene matches: 12. CDR3 length equals 17 residues. The CDR3 bases are TGTGCCAGAAGCTCCGAGCCTTCTAGCGGCCACACAGATACGCAGTATTTT. Amino acids: CARSSEPSSGHTDTQYF.

The genes are TRBV28 and TRBJ2-7, with 11 positions matching TRBD2. Trimming took 4 bases from V and 2 from J; bases not matched to a gene: 7. CDR3 length equals 16 residues. The V gene's germline CDR1 is MDHEN and CDR2 SYDVKM. The CDR3 sequence: CASSSPTSGSPYEQYF. In DNA, the CDR3 is TGTGCCAGCAGTTCCCCTACTAGCGGGAGCCCCTACGAGCAGTACTTC.

The chain combines TRBV15 with TRBJ2-1, with D possibly TRBD1 on 6 matching bases. CDR1 and CDR2 (germline): LNHNV, YYDKDF (reference sequence). The V end was cut by 3 bases, the J end by 4 bases, with 19 bases between. The CDR3 is 17 residues long. In nucleotides, the CDR3 is TGTGCCACCAGCAGGCCACAGGGACCGGGGATTTACAATGAGCAGTTCTTC. Its protein is CATSRPQGPGIYNEQFF.

This clone was seen only a few times. The chain links TRBV4-1 to TRBJ2-7; D is ambiguous. The germline gives CDR1 MGHRA, CDR2 YSYEKL. The CDR3 consists of 13 residues. With 3 bases removed from V and 1 base from J, the gap between germline ends came to 7 bases. This CDR3 is CASSHGVSYEQYF. The DNA of the CDR3 is TGCGCCAGCAGCCACGGCGTTTCCTACGAGCAGTACTTC.

This rearrangement joins TRBV5-1 to TRBJ2-7, with D possibly called TRBD1 or TRBD2 (6 bases each). In germline, CDR1 is SGHRS, CDR2 YFSETQ. Between the trimmed V and J ends, which lost 2 bases and 1 base, there was a span of 19 bases. The CDR3 covers 17 residues. Here the CDR3 reads CASSFSAAGDLSYEQYF. In DNA form, the CDR3 reads TGCGCCAGCAGCTTCTCGGCGGCAGGGGACTTGTCCTACGAGCAGTACTTC.

This chain links TRBV27 with TRBJ2-7; D is possibly TRBD1 or TRBD2 (6 bases each). CDR3 length equals 13 residues. Between the trimmed V and J ends, which lost 8 bases and 5 bases, there was a span of 16 bases. CDR1 is MNHEY and CDR2 is SMNVEV in the germline V gene (reference sequence). CDR3 residues: CASGEDRLNEQYF. The CDR3 nucleotides read TGTGCCAGCGGGGAGGACAGATTAAACGAGCAGTACTTC.